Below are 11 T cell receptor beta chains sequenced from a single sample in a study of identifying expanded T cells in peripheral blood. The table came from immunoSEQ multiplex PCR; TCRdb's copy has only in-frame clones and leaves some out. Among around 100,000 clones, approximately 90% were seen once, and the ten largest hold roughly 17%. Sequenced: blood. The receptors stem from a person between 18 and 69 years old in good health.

The CDR3 DNA sequence: TGTGCCAGCAGCTCCCCAACTGGGGGGACCACTAACTATGGCTACACCTTC. Its protein is CASSSPTGGTTNYGYTF. V is TRBV7-2 and J is TRBJ1-2; a weak D match, TRBD1 (5 bases). CDR1 and CDR2 from the germline V gene are SGHTA and FQGNSA. The CDR3 runs to 17 residues. The V gene lost 4 bases and the J gene lost 0 bases, with 18 bases spanning the gap.

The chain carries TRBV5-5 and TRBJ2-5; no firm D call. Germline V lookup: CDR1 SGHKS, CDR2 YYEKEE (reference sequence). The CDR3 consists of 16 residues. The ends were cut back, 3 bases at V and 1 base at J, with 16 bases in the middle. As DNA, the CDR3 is TGTGCCAGCAGCTGGTGGATGACTGAAAGCCAAGAGACCCAGTACTTC. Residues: CASSWWMTESQETQYF.

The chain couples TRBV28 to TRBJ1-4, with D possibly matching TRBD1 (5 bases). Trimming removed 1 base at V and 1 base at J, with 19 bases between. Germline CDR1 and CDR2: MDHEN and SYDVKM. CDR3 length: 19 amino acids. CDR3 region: CASSLLVRDLHGTNEKLFF. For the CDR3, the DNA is TGTGCCAGCAGTTTATTAGTCCGGGACCTCCACGGAACTAATGAAAAACTGTTTTTT. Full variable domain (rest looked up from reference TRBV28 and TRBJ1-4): DVKVTQSSRYLVKRTGEKVFLECVQDMDHENMFWYRQDPGLGLRLIYFSYDVKMKEKGDIPEGYSVSREKKERFSLILESASTNQTSMYLCASSLLVRDLHGTNEKLFFGSGTQLSVL.

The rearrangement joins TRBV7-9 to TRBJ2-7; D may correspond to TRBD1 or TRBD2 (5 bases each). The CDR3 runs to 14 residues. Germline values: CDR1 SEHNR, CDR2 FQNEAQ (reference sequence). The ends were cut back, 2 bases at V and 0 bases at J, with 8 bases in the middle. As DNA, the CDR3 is TGTGCCAGCAGCTTACCGGGACCCTCCTACGAGCAGTACTTC. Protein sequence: CASSLPGPSYEQYF.

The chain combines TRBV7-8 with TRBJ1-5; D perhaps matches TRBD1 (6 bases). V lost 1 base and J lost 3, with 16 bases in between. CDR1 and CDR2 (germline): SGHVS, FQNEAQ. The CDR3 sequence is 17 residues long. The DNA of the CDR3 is TGTGCCAGCAGCTTAGGCCCCGGGGGGGCCCACAATCAGCCCCAGCATTTT. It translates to CASSLGPGGAHNQPQHF. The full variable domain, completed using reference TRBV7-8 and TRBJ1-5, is GAGVSQSPRYKVAKRGQDVALRCDPISGHVSLFWYQQALGQGPEFLTYFQNEAQLDKSGLPSDRFFAERPEGSVSTLKIQRTQQEDSAVYLCASSLGPGGAHNQPQHFGDGTRLSIL.

CDR3 nucleotides: TGTGCCAGCAGACCCCCAGGGGGGCTCTATGGCTACACCTTC. It encodes CASRPPGGLYGYTF. The chain joins TRBV7-9 to TRBJ1-2, with 7 bases that match TRBD1. Looked up from germline, CDR1 is SEHNR and CDR2 is FQNEAQ (reference sequence). After removal of 6 bases from V and 4 bases from J, the junction contained 8 bases not matched to a gene. There are 14 residues in the CDR3.

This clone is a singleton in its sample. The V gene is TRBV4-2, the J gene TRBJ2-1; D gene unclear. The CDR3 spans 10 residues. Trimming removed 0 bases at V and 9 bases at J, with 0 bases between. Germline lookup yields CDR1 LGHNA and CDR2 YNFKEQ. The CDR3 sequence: CASSQDEQFF. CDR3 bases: TGTGCCAGCAGCCAAGATGAGCAGTTCTTC.

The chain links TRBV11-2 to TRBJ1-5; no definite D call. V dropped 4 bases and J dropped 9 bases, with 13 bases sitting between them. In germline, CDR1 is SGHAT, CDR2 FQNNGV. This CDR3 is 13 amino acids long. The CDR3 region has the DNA TGTGCCAGCAGCTCCAGCACGAGATGGCCCCAGCATTTT. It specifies CASSSSTRWPQHF.

The CDR3 bases are TGTGCCAGCAGCTTGGAGGTGGCGACAGGGGGCGCGGATACGCAGTATTTT. Its translation is CASSLEVATGGADTQYF. The chain recombines TRBV5-4 with TRBJ2-3; TRBD1 matches at 10 bases. Germline values: CDR1 SGHNT, CDR2 YYREEE (reference sequence). V shed 0 bases, J shed 6 bases, and the junction held 10 bases outside the gene matches. CDR3 length: 17 residues.

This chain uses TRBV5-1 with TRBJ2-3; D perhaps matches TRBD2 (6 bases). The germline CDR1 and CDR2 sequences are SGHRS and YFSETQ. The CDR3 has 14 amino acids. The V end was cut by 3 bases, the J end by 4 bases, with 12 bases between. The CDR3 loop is CASSWRGLPDTQYF. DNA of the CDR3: TGCGCCAGCAGCTGGAGGGGCCTGCCAGATACGCAGTATTTT.

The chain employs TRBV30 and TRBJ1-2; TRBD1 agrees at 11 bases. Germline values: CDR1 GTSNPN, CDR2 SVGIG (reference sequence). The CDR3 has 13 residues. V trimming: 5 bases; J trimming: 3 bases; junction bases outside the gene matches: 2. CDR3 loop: CAWGTGGHYGYTF. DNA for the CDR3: TGTGCCTGGGGGACAGGGGGGCACTATGGCTACACCTTC.